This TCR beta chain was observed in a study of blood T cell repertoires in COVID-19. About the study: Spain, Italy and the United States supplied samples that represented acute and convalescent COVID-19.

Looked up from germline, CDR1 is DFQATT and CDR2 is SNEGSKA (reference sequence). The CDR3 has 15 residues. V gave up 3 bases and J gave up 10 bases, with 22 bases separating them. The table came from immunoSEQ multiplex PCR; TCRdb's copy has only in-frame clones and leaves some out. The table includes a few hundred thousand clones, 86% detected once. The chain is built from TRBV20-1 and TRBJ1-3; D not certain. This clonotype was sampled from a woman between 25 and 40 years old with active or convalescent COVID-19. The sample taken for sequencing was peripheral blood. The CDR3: CSASSQRDWRTTIYF. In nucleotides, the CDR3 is TGCAGTGCTAGTTCCCAGAGGGATTGGCGAACTACCATATATTTT.